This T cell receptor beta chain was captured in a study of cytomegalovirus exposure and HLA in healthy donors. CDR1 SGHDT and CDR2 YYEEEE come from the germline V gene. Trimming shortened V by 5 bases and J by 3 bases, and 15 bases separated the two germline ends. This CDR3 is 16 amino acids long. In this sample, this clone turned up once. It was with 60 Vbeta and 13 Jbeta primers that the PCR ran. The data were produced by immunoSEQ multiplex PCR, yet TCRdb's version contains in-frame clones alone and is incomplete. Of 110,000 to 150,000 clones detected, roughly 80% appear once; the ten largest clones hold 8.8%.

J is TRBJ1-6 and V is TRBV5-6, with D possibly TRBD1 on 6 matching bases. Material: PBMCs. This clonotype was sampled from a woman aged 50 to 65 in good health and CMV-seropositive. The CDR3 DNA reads TGTGCCAGCAGTTTGCACAGGGCGGTCTATAATTCACCCCTCCACTTT. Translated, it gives CASSLHRAVYNSPLHF.